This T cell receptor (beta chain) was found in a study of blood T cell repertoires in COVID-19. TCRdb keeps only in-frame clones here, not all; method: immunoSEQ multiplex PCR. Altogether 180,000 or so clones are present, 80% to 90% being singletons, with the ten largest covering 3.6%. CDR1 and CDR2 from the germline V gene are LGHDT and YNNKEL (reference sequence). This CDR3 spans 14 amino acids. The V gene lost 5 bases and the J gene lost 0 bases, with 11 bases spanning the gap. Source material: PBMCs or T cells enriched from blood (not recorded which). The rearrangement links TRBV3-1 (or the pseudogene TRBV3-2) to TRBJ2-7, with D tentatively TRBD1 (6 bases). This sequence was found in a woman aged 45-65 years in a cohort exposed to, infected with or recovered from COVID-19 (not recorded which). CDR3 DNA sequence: TGTGCCAGCAGCGTTTGGACAGACTCCTACGAGCAGTACTTC. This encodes CASSVWTDSYEQYF.